Listed here are 9 T cell receptor beta chains from one sample, sequenced in a study of CD8 T cells in Susac syndrome. Random-hexamer reverse transcription was applied to roughly 0.5 to 1 ug RNA. TCRdb itself ran the immunoSEQ multiplex PCR reads through MiXCR, one entry per CDR3 protein. Of over 150,000 distinct CDR3 sequences in the sample, over 90% were seen once. The sequencing input was CD4+ T cells from PBMCs. The receptors were gathered from a human donor with Susac syndrome.

This clonotype is a singleton in its sample. This chain joins TRBV20-1 and TRBJ2-7; TRBD1 aligns across 7 bases. Germline values: CDR1 DFQATT, CDR2 SNEGSKA (reference sequence). The CDR3 length is 19 residues. J lost 3 bases, V lost 2 bases, and 22 bases had no gene match. The CDR3 DNA sequence: TGCAGTGCTAGAAGCCCCCGGAGGACAGGACCATCAAGAAACTACGAGCAGTACTTC. Translation gives CSARSPRRTGPSRNYEQYF.

V and J are TRBV5-1 and TRBJ2-2; unclear D gene. This CDR3 spans 16 amino acids. The V gene lost 4 bases and the J gene lost 6 bases, with 19 bases spanning the gap. CDR1 and CDR2 from the germline V gene are SGHRS and YFSETQ. CDR3 protein: CASSERATRSPGELFF. CDR3 DNA: TGCGCCAGCAGCGAACGGGCGACCCGAAGTCCCGGGGAGCTGTTTTTT.

The chain carries TRBV20-1 and TRBJ1-1; 7 bases are a match to TRBD1. The V gene end was trimmed by 6 bases and the J gene end by 2 bases; junction bases not matched to a gene: 15. The CDR3 is made up of 16 amino acids. Germline assignment: CDR1 DFQATT and CDR2 SNEGSKA (reference sequence). In DNA, the CDR3 is TGCAGTGCAGACCGTTACAGGGGACGTGTTAACACTGAAGCTTTCTTT. Its protein product is CSADRYRGRVNTEAFF.

The chain recombines TRBV20-1 with TRBJ2-7, with 10 bases identical to TRBD1. Looked up from germline, CDR1 is DFQATT and CDR2 is SNEGSKA (reference sequence). The V and J ends lost 3 bases and 4 bases, in that order; junction bases with no gene match: 6. The CDR3 is 14 residues long. The CDR3 sequence: CSASRTGGIYEQYF. CDR3 in DNA: TGCAGTGCTAGTCGGACAGGGGGTATTTACGAGCAGTACTTC.

V and J are TRBV6-5 and TRBJ2-1; D is unclear. The CDR3 has 13 residues. Per germline, CDR1 MNHEY and CDR2 SVGAGI. V gave up 6 bases and J gave up 5 bases, with 11 bases separating them. Written as DNA, the CDR3 is TGTGCCAGCAGCCACGGTCTCGACAATGAGCAGTTCTTC. Its protein product is CASSHGLDNEQFF.

The J gene is TRBJ2-7, the V gene TRBV3-1; D is uncertain. V lost 1 base to trimming and J lost 6 bases, with 13 bases between them. The length of the CDR3 is 14 residues. The germline CDR1 and CDR2 sequences are LGHDT and YNNKEL (reference sequence). CDR3 DNA: TGTGCCAGCAGCCAAGTGGCTAGAGGCGGCGAGCAGTACTTC. Translating gives CASSQVARGGEQYF.

This rearrangement joins TRBV13 to TRBJ2-3; D not certain. The V and J ends lost 0 bases and 2 bases respectively, with 6 bases between them. Germline V lookup: CDR1 PRHDT, CDR2 FYEKMQ (reference sequence). The CDR3 consists of 14 residues. Written as DNA, the CDR3 is TGTGCCAGCAGCTTAGGAATATTCACAGATACGCAGTATTTT. As protein: CASSLGIFTDTQYF.

The V call is TRBV6-2 or TRBV6-3, the J call TRBJ2-3, with TRBD2 matching over 10 bases. The CDR3 runs 13 residues. With V trimmed by 11 bases and J by 4 bases, 6 bases remained unmatched. Germline loops: CDR1 MNHEY, CDR2 SVGEGT. The CDR3 nucleotides read TGTGCCTCGAGAGCGGGAGGGTCAGATACGCAGTATTTT. It translates to CASRAGGSDTQYF.

The rearrangement links TRBV6-1 to TRBJ1-2; D is perhaps TRBD1 (6 bases). Germline V gene data show CDR1 as MNHNS and CDR2 as SASEGT. CDR3 length equals 15 residues. V was cut by 3 bases and J by 4 bases, with 15 bases left in between. The CDR3 reads CASSERGGSAYGYTF. DNA of the CDR3: TGTGCCAGCAGTGAGAGGGGGGGTTCGGCCTATGGCTACACCTTC.